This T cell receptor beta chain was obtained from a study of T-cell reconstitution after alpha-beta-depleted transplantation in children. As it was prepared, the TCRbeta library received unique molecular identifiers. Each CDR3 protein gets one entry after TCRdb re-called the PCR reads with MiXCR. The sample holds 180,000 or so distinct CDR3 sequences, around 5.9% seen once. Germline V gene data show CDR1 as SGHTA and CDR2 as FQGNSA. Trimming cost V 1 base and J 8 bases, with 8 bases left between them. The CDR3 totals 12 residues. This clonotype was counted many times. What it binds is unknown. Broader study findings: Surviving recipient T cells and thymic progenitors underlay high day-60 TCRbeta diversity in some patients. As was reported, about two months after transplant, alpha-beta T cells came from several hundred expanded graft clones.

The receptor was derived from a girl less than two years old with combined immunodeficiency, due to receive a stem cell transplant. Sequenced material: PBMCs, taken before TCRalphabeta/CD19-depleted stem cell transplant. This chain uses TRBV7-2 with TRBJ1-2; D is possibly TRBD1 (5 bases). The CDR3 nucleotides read TGTGCCAGCAGCTTAGTTGCAGGGGGCTACACCTTC. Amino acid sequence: CASSLVAGGYTF.